Listed here is a single TCR beta chain. The sample comes from a study of shared clonotypes between healthy human individuals. As for the study in general: Donors, aged 18 to 49, were a couple of women and three men.

TCRdb keeps only in-frame clones here, not all; method: immunoSEQ multiplex PCR. This sample has about a million clones, with roughly 80% found just once. This CDR3 contains 17 residues. Germline V gives CDR1 MNHNS, CDR2 SASEGT. V shed 2 bases, J shed 2 bases, and the junction held 10 bases outside the gene matches. Sequences were obtained from memory CD4+ T cells from PBMCs. Subset: CD45RA-negative fraction. The sequence came from a man younger than 35 in good health. Some clones in this sample may be carry-over from other donors' samples. This sequence joins TRBV6-1 and TRBJ2-7, with TRBD2 matching over 9 bases. The CDR3 region is CASSEFGLAKRAYEQYF. CDR3 DNA sequence: TGTGCCAGCAGTGAATTTGGACTAGCGAAACGCGCCTACGAGCAGTACTTC.